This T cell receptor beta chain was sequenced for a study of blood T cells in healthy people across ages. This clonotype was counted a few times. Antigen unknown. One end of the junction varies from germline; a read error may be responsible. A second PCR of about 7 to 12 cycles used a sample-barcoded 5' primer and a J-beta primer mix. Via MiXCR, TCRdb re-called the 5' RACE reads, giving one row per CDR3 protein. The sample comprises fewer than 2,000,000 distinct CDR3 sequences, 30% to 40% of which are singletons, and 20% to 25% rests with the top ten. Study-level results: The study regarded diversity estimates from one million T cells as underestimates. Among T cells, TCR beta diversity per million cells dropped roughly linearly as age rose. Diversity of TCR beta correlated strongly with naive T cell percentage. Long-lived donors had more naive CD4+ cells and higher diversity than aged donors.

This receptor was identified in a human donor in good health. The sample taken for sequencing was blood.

CDR3 DNA: TGCAACGTTGATCCGGTTCGGGAGACCCAGTACTTC. It specifies CNVDPVRETQYF. The V gene is TRBV29-1, the J gene TRBJ2-5; no firm D call. The CDR3 runs 12 residues. Germline V gene lookup returns CDR1 SQVTM and CDR2 ANQGSEA.